The 6 T cell receptor beta chains listed next were all sequenced from one sample in a study of cytomegalovirus exposure and HLA in healthy donors. Primers: 60 Vbeta forward and 13 Jbeta reverse. The protocol was immunoSEQ multiplex PCR, while the TCRdb copy is restricted to in-frame clones and leaves out a portion. The table shows just over 150,000 clones, with 75% to 85% occurring only once. Input material: PBMCs. The origin of the receptors is a man aged 50 or older in good health and CMV-seropositive.

This chain connects TRBV19 to TRBJ1-2, with 7 nucleotides matching TRBD1. Germline trimming cut 5 bases from V and 8 bases from J; bases unmatched to any gene: 8. Germline V CDR1 and CDR2: LNHDA, SQIVND (reference sequence). The CDR3 loop spans 13 amino acids. The CDR3 bases are TGTGCCAGTAGTTCCAACAGGGGTGGAGGCTACACCTTC. Amino acids: CASSSNRGGGYTF.

This clone was picked up a small number of times. Its ends do not fully match the called genes, so a read error is possible. This chain links TRBV29-1 with TRBJ2-1, with TRBD2 matching 11 bases. In germline, CDR1 is SQVTM, CDR2 ANQGSEA. CDR3 length: 15 amino acids. The CDR3: CSVEAIAGGWGEQFF. As DNA, the CDR3 is TGCAGCGTCGAAGCCATAGCGGGAGGGTGGGGTGAGCAGTTCTTC.

This chain links TRBV5-1 with TRBJ1-6; tentatively, D is TRBD1 (6 bases). The germline gives CDR1 SGHRS, CDR2 YFSETQ. The CDR3 loop spans 14 amino acids. V was shortened by 5 bases and J by 6 bases, with 12 bases between the two germline ends. CDR3 nucleotides: TGCGCCAGCAGGAACAGGGTTGGTAATTCACCCCTCCACTTT. As protein: CASRNRVGNSPLHF.

The chain employs TRBV14 and TRBJ1-2; 8 nucleotides line up with TRBD1. V lost 4 bases, J lost 7 bases, and 8 bases stayed unmatched. The CDR3 is 14 amino acids. The germline V gene encodes CDR1 SGHDN and CDR2 FVKESK. This CDR3 reads CASSPILQGAGYTF. CDR3 DNA: TGTGCCAGCAGCCCCATCCTCCAGGGGGCTGGCTACACCTTC.

This clone has only a few counts. The chain employs TRBV9 and TRBJ2-7; D is unclear. Germline V gene lookup returns CDR1 SGDLS and CDR2 YYNGEE. CDR3 size: 12 residues. V lost 4 bases, J lost 2 bases, and 7 bases lay in between. In nucleotides, the CDR3 is TGTGCCAGCAGCCGCACACCCTACGAGCAGTACTTC. Protein product: CASSRTPYEQYF.

The V gene is TRBV11-3, the J gene TRBJ2-1, with 12 nucleotides matching TRBD2. J gave up 5 bases and V 5 bases, and 4 bases lay outside the gene matches. This CDR3 is built from 15 residues. The germline gives CDR1 SGHNT, CDR2 YENEEA. The CDR3 loop reads CASSVGLAGNNEQFF. The CDR3 bases are TGTGCCAGCAGCGTGGGACTAGCGGGCAACAATGAGCAGTTCTTC.